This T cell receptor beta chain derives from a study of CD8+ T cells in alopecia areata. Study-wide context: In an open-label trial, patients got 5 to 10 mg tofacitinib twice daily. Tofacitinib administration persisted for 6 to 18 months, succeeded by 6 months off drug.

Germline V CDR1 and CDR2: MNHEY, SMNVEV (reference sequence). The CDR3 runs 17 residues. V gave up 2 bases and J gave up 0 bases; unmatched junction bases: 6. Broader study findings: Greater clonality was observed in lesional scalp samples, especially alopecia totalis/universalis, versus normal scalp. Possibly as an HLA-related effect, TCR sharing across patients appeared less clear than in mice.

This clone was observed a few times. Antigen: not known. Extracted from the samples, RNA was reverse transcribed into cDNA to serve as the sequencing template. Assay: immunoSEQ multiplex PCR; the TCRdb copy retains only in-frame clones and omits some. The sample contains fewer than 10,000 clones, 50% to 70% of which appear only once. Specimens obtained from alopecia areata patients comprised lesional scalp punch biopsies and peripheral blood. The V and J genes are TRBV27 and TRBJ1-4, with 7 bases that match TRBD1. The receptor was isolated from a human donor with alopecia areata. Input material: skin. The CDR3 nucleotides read TGTGCCAGCAGTTTAGCGCAGGGGGGAACAACTAATGAAAAACTGTTTTTT. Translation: CASSLAQGGTTNEKLFF.